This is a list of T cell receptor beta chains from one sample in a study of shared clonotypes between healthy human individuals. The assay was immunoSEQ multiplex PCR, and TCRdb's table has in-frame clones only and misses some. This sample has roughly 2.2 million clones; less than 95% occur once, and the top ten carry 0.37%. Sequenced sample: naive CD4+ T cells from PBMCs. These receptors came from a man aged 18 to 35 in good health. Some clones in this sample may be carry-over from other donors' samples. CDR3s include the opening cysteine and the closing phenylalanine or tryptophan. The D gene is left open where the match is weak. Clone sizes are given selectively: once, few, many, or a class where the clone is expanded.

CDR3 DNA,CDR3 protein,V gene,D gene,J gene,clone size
TGTGCCTGGTCGGACCGACGGAATCAGCCCCAGCATTTT,CAWSDRRNQPQHF,TRBV30,.,TRBJ1-5,.
TGTGCCAGCGACTCAACTACGGGGGATGACTATGGCTACACCTTC,CASDSTTGDDYGYTF,TRBV11-3,.,TRBJ1-2,.
TGTGCCAGCGCGGGACAGTCCTCTGGAAACACCATATATTTT,CASAGQSSGNTIYF,TRBV18,TRBD1,TRBJ1-3,.
TGTGCCATCAGTATAGACGGACAGGGGGCCCGTGGAGGCTACACCTTC,CAISIDGQGARGGYTF,TRBV10-3,TRBD1,TRBJ1-2,.
TGTGCCAGCTCACCATTACCTAGCGGAACCCAAGAGACCCAGTACTTC,CASSPLPSGTQETQYF,TRBV18,TRBD2,TRBJ2-5,.
TGTGCCAGCAGTTTAGGCATAGGGGCCCAGTACTTC,CASSLGIGAQYF,TRBV27,.,TRBJ2-5,.
TGTGCCAGCTCACTCGACATCGTGGCCTACAATGAGCAGTTCTTC,CASSLDIVAYNEQFF,TRBV18,.,TRBJ2-1,once
TGTGCCAGCAGCTTAGCCCGGAACACCATATATTTT,CASSLARNTIYF,TRBV11-2,.,TRBJ1-3,.
TGTGCCAGCTCACCGTACCGGGACCGCCGAACCCAAGAGACCCAGTACTTC,CASSPYRDRRTQETQYF,TRBV18,.,TRBJ2-5,.
TGCGCCAGCAGCCGAGAAGGCACTGAAGCTTTCTTT,CASSREGTEAFF,TRBV4-1,.,TRBJ1-1,.
TGTGCCAGCAGTTTCGGGTGGGGGAGTGTGAGGGAAAAACTGTTTTTT,CASSFGWGSVREKLFF,TRBV28,.,TRBJ1-4,.
TGTGCCAGCAGCCCCGGGGACAGAGCAAATTCACCCCTCCACTTT,CASSPGDRANSPLHF,TRBV5-5,TRBD1,TRBJ1-6,.
TGTGCCAGCAGCTCAGCGGGAGTCGACTACAATGAGCAGTTCTTC,CASSSAGVDYNEQFF,TRBV5-6,TRBD2,TRBJ2-1,.
TGTGCCAGCAGCATGCTTGGAAAAAACACTGAAGCTTTCTTT,CASSMLGKNTEAFF,TRBV7-7,.,TRBJ1-1,.
TGTGCCAGCAGCTCGGAACAGGGGGCGTACGAGCAGTACTTC,CASSSEQGAYEQYF,TRBV7-2,TRBD1,TRBJ2-7,.
TGTGCCAGTAGTTCCGCAGGGAGTTCCTACGAGCAGTACTTC,CASSSAGSSYEQYF,TRBV19,.,TRBJ2-7,few
TGTGCCAGCTCACCCTCTAGCTCTGATGAGCAGTTCTTC,CASSPSSSDEQFF,TRBV18,.,TRBJ2-1,.
TGTGCCAGCAGTTCCGGGACAGCGTCCTATGGCTACACCTTC,CASSSGTASYGYTF,TRBV5-8,TRBD1,TRBJ1-2,.
TGTGCCAGCAGCTGGACGGGACAGGGAGGCAGTGAAAAACTGTTTTTT,CASSWTGQGGSEKLFF,TRBV13,TRBD1,TRBJ1-4,.
TGCGCCAGCAGCCAACCTACGCCGATAGGGGTGTCTGAAGCTTTCTTT,CASSQPTPIGVSEAFF,TRBV4-1,.,TRBJ1-1,.
TGTGCCAGCAGCTTCCCCGGGACTAGCGGGATGCCGTACTTC,CASSFPGTSGMPYF,TRBV7-2,TRBD2,TRBJ2-4,.
TGTGCCAGCAGCGTAGCTAAGCACAGGGCTGTCTATGGCTACACCTTC,CASSVAKHRAVYGYTF,TRBV9,.,TRBJ1-2,few
TGTGCCAGCAGCTCTGTGGACTGGTACAACCCACAAGAGACCCAGTACTTC,CASSSVDWYNPQETQYF,TRBV7-2,.,TRBJ2-5,.
TGTGCCAGCAGAATAGGCCTGAATGAAAAACTGTTTTTT,CASRIGLNEKLFF,TRBV6-5,.,TRBJ1-4,.
TGTGCCAGCAGTTTGGGTCCGGTCTTCCAGTTCTTC,CASSLGPVFQFF,TRBV28,.,TRBJ2-1,.
TGTGCCAGCAGCTTAAGGTTTCAGGGTGCGGAGACCCAGTACTTC,CASSLRFQGAETQYF,TRBV5-5,.,TRBJ2-5,.
TGTGCCAGCAGACCGGGCCTTATGGTTGGAAACACCATATATTTT,CASRPGLMVGNTIYF,TRBV28,.,TRBJ1-3,.
TGTGCCAGCGGCTGGGGGGGTGGCAATCAGCCCCAGCATTTT,CASGWGGGNQPQHF,TRBV2,.,TRBJ1-5,.
TGTGCCAGCAGTTACCCCGCCGGGACCCGAAATCAGCCCCAGCATTTT,CASSYPAGTRNQPQHF,TRBV6-6,.,TRBJ1-5,.